The 6 T cell receptor beta chains in this list originate from one sample, sequenced in a study of technical replicates of blood from a handful of donors. TCRdb's table, derived via immunoSEQ multiplex PCR, lists solely in-frame clones and lacks some. The table lists more than 65,000 clones, approximately 80% of them singletons, with approximately 3.5% in the top ten. Material for sequencing was PBMCs. These receptors originate from a human donor in good health. Some clones in this sample may be carry-over from other donors' samples.

V usage is TRBV29-1 and J usage is TRBJ1-2; TRBD1 might be the D (6 bases). Trimming stripped 5 bases from V and 0 bases from J, with 16 bases between. The germline CDR1 and CDR2 sequences are SQVTM and ANQGSEA. This CDR3 region has 15 residues. This CDR3 reads CSVFDRTLANYGYTF. The CDR3 coding sequence is TGCAGCGTTTTCGACAGGACCTTAGCTAACTATGGCTACACCTTC.

V gene TRBV10-3 combines with J gene TRBJ2-3; D ambiguous. The CDR3 consists of 13 residues. CDR1 is ENHRY and CDR2 is SYGVKD in the germline V gene. The CDR3 region has the DNA TGTGCTACCATCAATAGCCCCGGGTCCCCGCAGTATTTT. It translates to CATINSPGSPQYF.

In DNA form, the CDR3 reads TGTGCCAGCAGCTTAAGAATCGAACTAGCGGGTTTAAAAGAGACCCAGTACTTC. This sequence encodes CASSLRIELAGLKETQYF. J is TRBJ2-5 and V is TRBV13, with 9 bases aligning to TRBD2. The CDR3 covers 18 residues. CDR1 PRHDT and CDR2 FYEKMQ come from the germline V gene (reference sequence). Losses at the gene ends were 2 bases for V and 3 bases for J; bases not matched to a gene: 13. The whole variable domain, remainder taken from reference TRBV13 and TRBJ2-5, is AAGVIQSPRHLIKEKRETATLKCYPIPRHDTVYWYQQGPGQDPQFLISFYEKMQSDKGSIPDRFSAQQFSDYHSELNMSSLELGDSALYFCASSLRIELAGLKETQYFGPGTRLLVL.

This chain connects TRBV14 to TRBJ1-2; no firm D call. Germline loops: CDR1 SGHDN, CDR2 FVKESK. V gave up 2 bases and J gave up 5 bases, with 6 bases separating them. This CDR3 has 12 amino acids. The CDR3 nucleotides read TGTGCCAGCAGCCAATCGGTGTATGGCTACACCTTC. Protein product: CASSQSVYGYTF.

The chain recombines TRBV7-9 with TRBJ2-2; 7 bases are a match to TRBD1. Losses at the gene ends were 2 bases for V and 4 bases for J; bases not matched to a gene: 4. CDR1 and CDR2 (germline): SEHNR, FQNEAQ (reference sequence). The CDR3 has 15 residues. As DNA, the CDR3 is TGTGCCAGCAGCTTACTAGGGGGCGGCACCGGGGAGCTGTTTTTT. Translation: CASSLLGGGTGELFF.

The chain links TRBV5-1 to TRBJ2-5; the D is unclear. The ends were cut back, 4 bases at V and 2 bases at J, with 3 bases in the middle. The CDR3 runs to 11 residues. The germline V gene encodes CDR1 SGHRS and CDR2 YFSETQ. As DNA, the CDR3 is TGCGCCAGCAGCGTACAAGAGACCCAGTACTTC. It is translated as CASSVQETQYF. The whole variable domain, remainder taken from reference TRBV5-1 and TRBJ2-5, is KAGVTQTPRYLIKTRGQQVTLSCSPISGHRSVSWYQQTPGQGLQFLFEYFSETQRNKGNFPGRFSGRQFSNSRSEMNVSTLELGDSALYLCASSVQETQYFGPGTRLLVL.